Listed here are 27 T cell receptor beta chains from one sample, sequenced in a study of blood T cell repertoires in COVID-19. Sequencing used immunoSEQ multiplex PCR; TCRdb keeps in-frame clones, though not all of them. The sample has roughly 25,000 clones, about 92% seen once. The sample taken for sequencing was peripheral blood. These receptors were taken from a man in his 70s with active COVID-19.

The CDR3 DNA reads as TGTGCCACCAGTGCCAAGACAGGGTGGGATCAGCCCCAGCATTTT. Protein product: CATSAKTGWDQPQHF. The genes are TRBV24-1 and TRBJ1-5; 7 positions match TRBD1. Trimming removed 5 bases from V and 5 bases from J; junction bases left unmatched: 8. The CDR3 sequence is 15 residues long. CDR1 KGHDR and CDR2 SFDVKD come from the germline V gene.

The gene calls are TRBV18 and TRBJ2-7; 7 nucleotides agree with TRBD1. The CDR3 loop spans 14 amino acids. Germline V gene sequence: CDR1 KGHSH, CDR2 LQKENI. Trimming took 5 bases from V and 3 from J; bases not matched to a gene: 7. The CDR3 sequence is CASSVRTGYYEQYF. The CDR3 DNA reads TGTGCCAGCTCAGTACGGACAGGATACTACGAGCAGTACTTC.

This chain links TRBV7-6 with TRBJ1-5; weak D call: TRBD1 (5 bases). Germline V gene lookup returns CDR1 SGHVS and CDR2 FNYEAQ. The V and J ends lost 1 base and 7 bases respectively, with 23 bases between them. This CDR3 has 18 amino acids. The chain's CDR3 is CASSLGPGGSGGRQPQHF. As DNA, the CDR3 is TGTGCCAGCAGCTTAGGACCGGGGGGATCGGGGGGACGCCAGCCCCAGCATTTT.

This clone was counted a few times. The J gene is TRBJ2-7, the V gene TRBV4-2; 10 bases align to TRBD1. Losses at the gene ends were 3 bases for V and 5 bases for J; bases not matched to a gene: 4. Germline loops: CDR1 LGHNA, CDR2 YNFKEQ. The CDR3 is made up of 14 amino acids. The CDR3 region is CASSHGQGGNEQYF. The CDR3 nucleotides read TGTGCCAGCAGCCATGGACAGGGGGGCAACGAGCAGTACTTC.

The chain uses TRBV7-3 and TRBJ2-6, with TRBD1 identical over 7 bases. The CDR3 loop spans 17 amino acids. V dropped 5 bases and J dropped 2; count of bases not matched to a gene: 9. Germline CDR1 and CDR2: SGHTA and FQGTGA. CDR3 amino acids: CASSNRTGPAGANVLTF. The CDR3 region has the DNA TGTGCCAGCAGCAACAGGACAGGCCCTGCTGGGGCCAACGTCCTGACTTTC.

The V and J genes are TRBV19 and TRBJ2-3, with a tentative D call TRBD2 (6 bases). CDR1 is LNHDA, CDR2 SQIVND, per germline (reference sequence). V was cut by 1 base and J by 3 bases, with 11 bases left in between. The CDR3 is 15 residues long. CDR3 sequence reads: CASSIAGVGTDTQYF. In DNA, the CDR3 is TGTGCCAGTAGTATAGCGGGAGTGGGTACAGATACGCAGTATTTT.

The chain carries TRBV6-2 or TRBV6-3 and TRBJ1-2; TRBD1 matches 7 bases. The V gene end was trimmed by 5 bases and the J gene end by 4 bases; junction bases not matched to a gene: 7. This CDR3 has 14 amino acids. CDR1 and CDR2 from the germline V gene are MNHEY and SVGEGT. The CDR3: CASSDRTGPYGYTF. The DNA for the CDR3 is TGTGCCAGCAGTGACCGGACAGGACCCTATGGCTACACCTTC.

This sequence joins TRBV24-1 and TRBJ1-5, with D uncertain. The germline V and J ends were trimmed by 5 bases and 1 base, with 11 bases remaining between them. The CDR3 covers 15 residues. Germline CDR1 is KGHDR and CDR2 is SFDVKD. The CDR3, as DNA: TGTGCCACCAGTGGAGGCAGCTTAAGCAATCAGCCCCAGCATTTT. Its translation: CATSGGSLSNQPQHF.

This chain links TRBV24-1 with TRBJ2-6, with no clear D. V gave up 12 bases and J gave up 1 base, with 12 bases separating them. The germline CDR1 and CDR2 sequences are KGHDR and SFDVKD. This CDR3 is 14 amino acids long. CDR3 sequence (DNA): TGTGCCCCGCGGCAGCGTTCTGGGGCCAACGTCCTGACTTTC. It yields the protein CAPRQRSGANVLTF.

The chain recombines TRBV9 with TRBJ2-2; D is undetermined. Germline-derived CDR1 and CDR2 are SGDLS and YYNGEE. The CDR3 is 14 amino acids. V was shortened by 2 bases and J by 4 bases, with 9 bases between the two germline ends. CDR3 amino acids: CASSVRQVTGELFF. In DNA form, the CDR3 reads TGTGCCAGCAGCGTGCGCCAGGTCACCGGGGAGCTGTTTTTT. Full variable domain (outside the CDR3, taken from reference TRBV9 and TRBJ2-2): DSGVTQTPKHLITATGQRVTLRCSPRSGDLSVYWYQQSLDQGLQFLIQYYNGEERAKGNILERFSAQQFPDLHSELNLSSLELGDSALYFCASSVRQVTGELFFGEGSRLTVL.

The J gene is TRBJ2-7, the V gene TRBV6-6; possible D gene TRBD1, 6 bases. Germline-derived CDR1 and CDR2 are MNHNY and SVGAGI (reference sequence). The CDR3 consists of 14 residues. Trimming removed 2 bases from V and 0 bases from J, with 8 bases in between. Written as DNA, the CDR3 is TGTGCCAGCAGTTACGGACAGCTCTCCTACGAGCAGTACTTC. This translates into CASSYGQLSYEQYF.

The chain uses TRBV7-2 and TRBJ1-5; 11 bases fit TRBD1. Germline lookup yields CDR1 SGHTA and CDR2 FQGNSA. This CDR3 spans 15 amino acids. Losses at the gene ends were 3 bases for V and 5 bases for J; bases not matched to a gene: 3. The CDR3 region is CASSLGQGVYQPQHF. Written as DNA, the CDR3 is TGTGCCAGCAGCTTGGGACAGGGGGTCTATCAGCCCCAGCATTTT.

The chain combines TRBV4-2 with TRBJ2-3, with D hard to call. The germline V and J ends were trimmed by 2 bases and 2 bases, with 11 bases remaining between them. The CDR3 loop spans 15 amino acids. Germline-derived CDR1 and CDR2 are LGHNA and YNFKEQ. The CDR3 is CASSQRRYDTDTQYF. In DNA, the CDR3 is TGTGCCAGCAGCCAAAGGAGATACGACACAGATACGCAGTATTTT.

The table lists this clone with a count of one. The chain recombines TRBV2 with TRBJ1-1, with TRBD1 as a possible D gene (5 bases). Germline V CDR1 and CDR2: SNHLY, FYNNEI. The CDR3 is 12 amino acids. Trimming removed 7 bases at V and 8 bases at J, with 14 bases between. The CDR3 bases are TGTGCCAGCATTTTACAGGTGGCGGAAGCTTTCTTT. This codes for CASILQVAEAFF.

V usage is TRBV6-2 or TRBV6-3 and J usage is TRBJ2-1; TRBD2 is a possible D gene (6 bases). Germline loops: CDR1 MNHEY, CDR2 SVGEGT. V gave up 0 bases and J gave up 1 base, with 13 bases separating them. The CDR3 has 17 residues. CDR3 DNA: TGTGCCAGCAGTTACTCACAAAGGGAGGTATCCTACAATGAGCAGTTCTTC. As protein: CASSYSQREVSYNEQFF.

This chain links TRBV15 with TRBJ1-2; 10 bases align to TRBD1. J lost 8 bases, V lost 5 bases, and 11 bases had no gene match. This CDR3 has 15 residues. Looked up from germline, CDR1 is LNHNV and CDR2 is YYDKDF (reference sequence). CDR3 sequence (DNA): TGTGCCACCAGCGAGTCCGACAGGGGGCGACGGGGCTACACCTTC. Amino acid sequence: CATSESDRGRRGYTF.

This chain joins TRBV6-6 and TRBJ1-2, with a tentative D call TRBD1 (6 bases). Germline V gives CDR1 MNHNY, CDR2 SVGAGI (reference sequence). Trimming pared 6 bases from V and 0 bases from J, leaving 14 bases between. CDR3 size: 15 residues. CDR3 sequence (DNA): TGTGCCAGCAGGGGCGATGCAGGGGCTAACTATGGCTACACCTTC. Its protein is CASRGDAGANYGYTF.

As DNA, the CDR3 is TGTGCCAGCAGCCTGACTAGCGGGATAAATGAGCAGTTCTTC. The encoded protein is CASSLTSGINEQFF. This chain links TRBV7-9 with TRBJ2-1, with TRBD2 matching 11 bases. The CDR3 is made up of 14 amino acids. The J segment lost 7 bases and the V segment lost 5 bases, leaving 4 bases of the junction unmatched. The V gene's germline CDR1 is SEHNR and CDR2 FQNEAQ (reference sequence).

The chain carries TRBV19 and TRBJ2-4; the match to TRBD2 covers 8 bases. The CDR3 extends over 19 amino acids. V trimming: 4 bases; J trimming: 0 bases; junction bases outside the gene matches: 14. Germline V gene sequence: CDR1 LNHDA, CDR2 SQIVND (reference sequence). The CDR3 bases are TGTGCCAGTAGTAACGGACTAGCCGGGGATCGACTAGCCAAAAACATTCAGTACTTC. This gives the protein CASSNGLAGDRLAKNIQYF.

V and J are TRBV19 and TRBJ2-1, with D perhaps matching TRBD2 (6 bases). CDR3 length: 14 residues. The ends were cut back, 3 bases at V and 6 bases at J, with 12 bases in the middle. Germline CDR1 reads LNHDA; CDR2 reads SQIVND (reference sequence). The CDR3 is CASSIGGSANEQFF. CDR3 coding DNA: TGTGCCAGTAGTATCGGGGGAAGTGCCAATGAGCAGTTCTTC.

The chain carries TRBV7-2 and TRBJ1-6; TRBD1 might be the D (5 bases). This CDR3 has 16 residues. The germline gives CDR1 SGHTA, CDR2 FQGNSA. Between the trimmed V and J ends, which lost 7 bases and 4 bases, there was a span of 17 bases. CDR3 loop: CASNPNAGGYNSPLHF. The CDR3 nucleotides read TGTGCCAGCAACCCAAATGCGGGGGGATATAATTCACCCCTCCACTTT.

The gene calls are TRBV28 and TRBJ2-1; 8 bases map to TRBD2. The germline gives CDR1 MDHEN, CDR2 SYDVKM. V was clipped by 7 bases and J by 4 bases; unmatched bases: 3. The CDR3 consists of 13 residues. CDR3 bases: TGTGCCAGCAAGCCTAGCGGGTACAATGAGCAGTTCTTC. Its protein is CASKPSGYNEQFF.

This clone was observed once. J is TRBJ1-1 and V is TRBV28; no clear D gene. Trimming stripped 6 bases from V and 3 bases from J, with 14 bases between. The CDR3 is 14 residues long. The germline V gene encodes CDR1 MDHEN and CDR2 SYDVKM. The CDR3 loop reads CASRSWRMYTEAFF. CDR3 DNA sequence: TGTGCCAGCAGGTCGTGGAGGATGTACACTGAAGCTTTCTTT.

This sequence joins TRBV7-8 and TRBJ2-5; possibly TRBD2 for D (7 bases). Trimming stripped 0 bases from V and 4 bases from J, with 12 bases between. Germline V gene data show CDR1 as SGHVS and CDR2 as FQNEAQ. This CDR3 has 15 amino acids. CDR3 sequence: CASSLARGGLETQYF. The CDR3 bases are TGTGCCAGCAGCTTAGCGAGGGGGGGGCTAGAGACCCAGTACTTC.

This sequence joins TRBV18 and TRBJ2-5; 7 bases map to TRBD1. Unmatched junction bases numbered 5, after V lost 3 bases and J lost 1 base. The CDR3 totals 15 residues. Germline CDR1 KGHSH, CDR2 LQKENI. The CDR3 DNA sequence: TGTGCCAGCTCACCTCAGACAGGGCCCCAAGAGACCCAGTACTTC. It is translated as CASSPQTGPQETQYF.

The CDR3 DNA follows: TGTGCCAGCAGCCCGCGCCCGGAGCCTCCGCCCCAGCATTTT. Its protein product is CASSPRPEPPPQHF. V gene TRBV9 combines with J gene TRBJ1-5; D not certain. The V gene lost 4 bases and the J gene lost 9 bases, with 17 bases spanning the gap. CDR3 length: 14 amino acids. Germline V lookup: CDR1 SGDLS, CDR2 YYNGEE.

The rearrangement uses TRBV2 and TRBJ2-1; 9 bases fit TRBD2. Trimming removed 4 bases from V and 3 bases from J; junction bases left unmatched: 7. The length of the CDR3 is 16 residues. Germline CDR1 reads SNHLY; CDR2 reads FYNNEI. CDR3 region: CASSAPSGDNYNEQFF. The CDR3 coding sequence is TGTGCCAGCAGTGCTCCTAGCGGGGACAACTACAATGAGCAGTTCTTC.